The text below deals with one TCR beta chain. Relative to the germline gene, one junction end is altered; a read error may explain this. Each donor was nominally healthy when sampled (though unrecorded immune exposures were likely). PCR primers comprised 60 Vbeta and 13 Jbeta primers. Using immunoSEQ multiplex PCR, the repertoire was profiled, and TCRdb retains in-frame clones only, with some absent. The table has 60,000 to 85,000 clones, approximately 80% seen once; the top ten hold 3.4%. This specimen comes from a study of cytomegalovirus exposure and HLA in healthy donors. The CDR3 is 15 amino acids. CDR1 is SGHVS and CDR2 is FNYEAQ in the germline V gene.

The V gene is TRBV7-6, the J gene TRBJ2-7; 10 nucleotides agree with TRBD1. The clonotype was recovered from a man aged 35-49 years in good health and CMV-seronegative. Sample: PBMCs. The CDR3 sequence: CASSLRQGASYGQYF. The CDR3 nucleotides are TGTGCCAGCAGCTTACGACAGGGGGCAAGCTACGGGCAGTACTTC.